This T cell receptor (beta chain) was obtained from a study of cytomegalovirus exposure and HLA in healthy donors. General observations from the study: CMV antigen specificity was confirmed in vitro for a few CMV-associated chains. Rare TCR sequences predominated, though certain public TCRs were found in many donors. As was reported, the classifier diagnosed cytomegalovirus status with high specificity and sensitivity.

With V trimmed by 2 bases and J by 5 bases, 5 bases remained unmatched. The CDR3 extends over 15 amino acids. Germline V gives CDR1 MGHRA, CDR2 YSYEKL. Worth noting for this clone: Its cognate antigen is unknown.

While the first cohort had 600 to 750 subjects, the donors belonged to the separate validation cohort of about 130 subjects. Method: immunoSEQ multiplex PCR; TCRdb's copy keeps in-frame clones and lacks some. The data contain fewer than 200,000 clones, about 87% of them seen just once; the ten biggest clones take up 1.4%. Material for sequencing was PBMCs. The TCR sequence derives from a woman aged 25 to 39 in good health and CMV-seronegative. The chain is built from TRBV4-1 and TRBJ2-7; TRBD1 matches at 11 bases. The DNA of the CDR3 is TGCGCCAGCAGCCAACCAGGACAGGGGGCAGACGAGCAGTACTTC. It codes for CASSQPGQGADEQYF.